This T cell receptor beta chain was observed in a study of OX40 agonist ivuxolimab in advanced cancers. Patients had blood sampled at baseline and again on cycle 4 day 1 and cycle 7 day 1. Data came from immunoSEQ multiplex PCR; TCRdb stores just in-frame clones and leaves some out. Of 65,000 to 75,000 clones in the sample, 85% were seen once. The CDR3 is made up of 16 amino acids. CDR1 and CDR2 from the germline V gene are MRHNA and SNTAGT. Trimming removed 0 bases at V and 8 bases at J, with 17 bases between. The source is an adult with an advanced solid tumor such as melanoma, head and neck, liver or kidney cancer. The sample here was CD4+ or CD8+ T cells sorted from blood, taken in a trial of the OX40 agonist ivuxolimab. The J gene is TRBJ2-1, the V gene TRBV6-4; D may be TRBD1 or TRBD2 (5 bases each). In nucleotides, the CDR3 is TGTGCCAGCAGTGACTCAGTGAGTGGGGGTTGGGATGAGCAGTTCTTC. Translated: CASSDSVSGGWDEQFF.